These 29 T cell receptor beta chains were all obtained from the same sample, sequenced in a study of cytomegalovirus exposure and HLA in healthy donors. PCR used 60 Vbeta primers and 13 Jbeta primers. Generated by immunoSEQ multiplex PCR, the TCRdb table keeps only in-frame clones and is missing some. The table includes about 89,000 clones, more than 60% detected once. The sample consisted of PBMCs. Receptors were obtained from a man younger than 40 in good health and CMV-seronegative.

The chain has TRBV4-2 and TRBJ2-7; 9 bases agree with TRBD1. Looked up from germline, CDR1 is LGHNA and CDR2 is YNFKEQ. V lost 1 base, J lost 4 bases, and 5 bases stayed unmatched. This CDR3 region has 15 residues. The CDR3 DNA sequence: TGTGCCAGCAGCCAAGGGCTCGGACAGGGGTACGAGCAGTACTTC. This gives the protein CASSQGLGQGYEQYF.

CDR3 nucleotides: TGTGCCAGCAGCACCGGACAGAGTAATGAAAAACTGTTTTTT. It encodes CASSTGQSNEKLFF. The chain has TRBV9 and TRBJ1-4, with TRBD1 as a possible D gene (6 bases). The germline gives CDR1 SGDLS, CDR2 YYNGEE. The CDR3 consists of 14 residues. With 4 bases removed from V and 4 bases from J, the gap between germline ends came to 11 bases.

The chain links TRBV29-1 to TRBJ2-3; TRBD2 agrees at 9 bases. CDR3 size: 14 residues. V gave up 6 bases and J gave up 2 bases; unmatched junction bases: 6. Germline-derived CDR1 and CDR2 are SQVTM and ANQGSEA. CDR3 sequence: CSVAIAGDTDTQYF. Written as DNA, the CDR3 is TGCAGCGTCGCTATAGCGGGGGACACAGATACGCAGTATTTT.

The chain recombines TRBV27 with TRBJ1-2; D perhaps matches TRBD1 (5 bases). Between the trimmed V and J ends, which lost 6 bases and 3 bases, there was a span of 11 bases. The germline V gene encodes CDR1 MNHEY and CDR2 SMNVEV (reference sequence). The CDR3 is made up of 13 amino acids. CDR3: CASRVGRYYGYTF. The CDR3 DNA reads TGTGCCAGCAGAGTGGGGCGGTACTATGGCTACACCTTC.

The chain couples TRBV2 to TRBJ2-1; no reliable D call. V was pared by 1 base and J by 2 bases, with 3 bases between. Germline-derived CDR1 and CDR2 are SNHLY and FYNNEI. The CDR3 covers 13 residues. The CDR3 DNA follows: TGTGCCAGCAGTGAAGTCACCTACAATGAGCAGTTCTTC. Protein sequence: CASSEVTYNEQFF.

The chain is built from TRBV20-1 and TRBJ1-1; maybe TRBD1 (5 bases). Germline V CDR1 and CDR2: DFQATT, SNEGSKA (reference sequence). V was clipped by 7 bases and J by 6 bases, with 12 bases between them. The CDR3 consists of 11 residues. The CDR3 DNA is TGCAGTGGCCAACGGGGGGCTGAAGCTTTCTTT. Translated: CSGQRGAEAFF.

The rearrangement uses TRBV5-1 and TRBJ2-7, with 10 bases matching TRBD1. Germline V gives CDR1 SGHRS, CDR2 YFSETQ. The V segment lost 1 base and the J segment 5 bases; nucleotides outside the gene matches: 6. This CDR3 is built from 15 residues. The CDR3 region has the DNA TGCGCCAGCAGCTTGTTCGGGACAGGGGTGGACGAGCAGTACTTC. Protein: CASSLFGTGVDEQYF. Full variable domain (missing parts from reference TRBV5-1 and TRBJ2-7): KAGVTQTPRYLIKTRGQQVTLSCSPISGHRSVSWYQQTPGQGLQFLFEYFSETQRNKGNFPGRFSGRQFSNSRSEMNVSTLELGDSALYLCASSLFGTGVDEQYFGPGTRLTVT.

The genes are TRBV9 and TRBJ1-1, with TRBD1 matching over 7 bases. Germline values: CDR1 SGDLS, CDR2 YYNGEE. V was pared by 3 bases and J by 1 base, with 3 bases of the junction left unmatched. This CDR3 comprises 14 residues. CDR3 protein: CASSGDSRNTEAFF. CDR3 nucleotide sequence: TGTGCCAGCAGCGGGGACAGTCGGAACACTGAAGCTTTCTTT.

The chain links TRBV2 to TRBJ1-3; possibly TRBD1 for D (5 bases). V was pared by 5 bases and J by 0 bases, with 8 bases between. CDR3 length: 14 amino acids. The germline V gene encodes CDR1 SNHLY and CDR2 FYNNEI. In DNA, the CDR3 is TGTGCCAGCAGTATGACAGACTCTGGAAACACCATATATTTT. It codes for CASSMTDSGNTIYF.

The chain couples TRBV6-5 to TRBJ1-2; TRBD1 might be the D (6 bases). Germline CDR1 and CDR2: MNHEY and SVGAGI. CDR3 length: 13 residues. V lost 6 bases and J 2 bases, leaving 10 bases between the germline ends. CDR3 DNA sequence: TGTGCCAGCAGGCCCACAGGGAACTATGGCTACACCTTC. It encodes CASRPTGNYGYTF.

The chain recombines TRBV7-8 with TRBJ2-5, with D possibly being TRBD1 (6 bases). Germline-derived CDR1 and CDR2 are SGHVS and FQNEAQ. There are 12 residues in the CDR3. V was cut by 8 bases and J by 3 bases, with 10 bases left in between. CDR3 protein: CASGRTEETQYF. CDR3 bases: TGTGCCAGCGGACGGACAGAAGAGACCCAGTACTTC.

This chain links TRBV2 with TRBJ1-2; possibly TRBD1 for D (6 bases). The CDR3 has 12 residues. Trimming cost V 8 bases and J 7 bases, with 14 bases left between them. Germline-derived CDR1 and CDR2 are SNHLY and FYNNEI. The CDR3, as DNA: TGTGCCAGCTGGGCGGGGGCGGGTGGCTACACCTTC. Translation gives CASWAGAGGYTF.

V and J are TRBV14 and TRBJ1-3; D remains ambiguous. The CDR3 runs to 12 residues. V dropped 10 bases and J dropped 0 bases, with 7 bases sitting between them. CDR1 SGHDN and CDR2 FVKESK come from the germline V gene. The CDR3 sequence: CATESSGNTIYF. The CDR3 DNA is TGTGCCACCGAGAGCTCTGGAAACACCATATATTTT.

The CDR3, as DNA: TGTGCCAGCAGTGCGGCCCTAGCGGGGGGGAGCAATGAGCAGTTCTTC. Translation: CASSAALAGGSNEQFF. V and J are TRBV6-1 and TRBJ2-1; TRBD2 aligns across 12 bases. Germline assignment: CDR1 MNHNS and CDR2 SASEGT. The CDR3 extends over 16 amino acids. V shed 4 bases, J shed 6 bases, and the junction held 7 bases outside the gene matches.

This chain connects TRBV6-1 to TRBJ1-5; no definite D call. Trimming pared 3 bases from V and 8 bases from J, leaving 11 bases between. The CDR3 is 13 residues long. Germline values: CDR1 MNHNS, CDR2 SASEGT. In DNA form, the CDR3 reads TGTGCCAGCAGTGAGTTAAGCGGTGAGCCCCAGCATTTT. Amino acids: CASSELSGEPQHF.

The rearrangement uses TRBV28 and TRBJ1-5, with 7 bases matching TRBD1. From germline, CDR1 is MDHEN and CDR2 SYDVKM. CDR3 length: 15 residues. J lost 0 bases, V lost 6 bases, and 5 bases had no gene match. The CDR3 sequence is CASRPTGYSNQPQHF. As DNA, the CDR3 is TGTGCCAGCAGACCGACAGGGTATAGCAATCAGCCCCAGCATTTT.

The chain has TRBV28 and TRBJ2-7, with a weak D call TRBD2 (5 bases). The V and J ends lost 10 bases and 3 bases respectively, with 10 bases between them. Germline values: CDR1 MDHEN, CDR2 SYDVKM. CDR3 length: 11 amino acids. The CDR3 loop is CATGGNYEQYF. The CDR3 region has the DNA TGTGCCACCGGAGGCAACTACGAGCAGTACTTC. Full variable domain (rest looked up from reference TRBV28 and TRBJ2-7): DVKVTQSSRYLVKRTGEKVFLECVQDMDHENMFWYRQDPGLGLRLIYFSYDVKMKEKGDIPEGYSVSREKKERFSLILESASTNQTSMYLCATGGNYEQYFGPGTRLTVT.

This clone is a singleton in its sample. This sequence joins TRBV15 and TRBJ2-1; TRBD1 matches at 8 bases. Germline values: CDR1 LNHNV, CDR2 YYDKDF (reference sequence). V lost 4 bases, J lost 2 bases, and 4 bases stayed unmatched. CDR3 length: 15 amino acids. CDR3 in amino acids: CATSKGQGTYNEQFF. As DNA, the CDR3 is TGTGCCACCAGCAAAGGACAGGGAACCTACAATGAGCAGTTCTTC.

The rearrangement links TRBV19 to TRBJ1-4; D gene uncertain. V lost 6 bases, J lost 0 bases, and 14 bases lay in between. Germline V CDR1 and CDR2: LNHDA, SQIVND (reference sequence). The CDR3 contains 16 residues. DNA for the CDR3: TGTGCCAGTAGCCGAGACCCAGGCGCAACTAATGAAAAACTGTTTTTT. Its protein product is CASSRDPGATNEKLFF.

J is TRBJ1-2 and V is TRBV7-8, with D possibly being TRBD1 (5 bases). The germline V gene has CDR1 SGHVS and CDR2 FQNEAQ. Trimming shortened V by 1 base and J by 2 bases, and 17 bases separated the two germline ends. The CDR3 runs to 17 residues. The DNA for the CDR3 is TGTGCCAGCAGCTTAGGCTCAGGGAATGACTTGAACTATGGCTACACCTTC. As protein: CASSLGSGNDLNYGYTF.

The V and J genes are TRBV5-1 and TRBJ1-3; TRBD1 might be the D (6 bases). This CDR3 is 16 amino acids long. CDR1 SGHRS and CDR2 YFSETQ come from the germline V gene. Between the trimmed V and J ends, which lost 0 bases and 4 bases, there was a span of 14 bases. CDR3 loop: CASSLGDTGIGNTIYF. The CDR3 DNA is TGCGCCAGCAGCTTGGGGGACACAGGGATCGGAAACACCATATATTTT.

CDR3 region: CASSLDSLNTEAFF. The CDR3 DNA reads TGTGCCAGCAGTTTGGACAGCCTGAACACTGAAGCTTTCTTT. The V call is TRBV2, the J call TRBJ1-1; a possible D gene is TRBD1 (6 bases). CDR3 length: 14 amino acids. In germline, CDR1 is SNHLY, CDR2 FYNNEI. Trimming cost V 5 bases and J 0 bases, with 10 bases left between them.

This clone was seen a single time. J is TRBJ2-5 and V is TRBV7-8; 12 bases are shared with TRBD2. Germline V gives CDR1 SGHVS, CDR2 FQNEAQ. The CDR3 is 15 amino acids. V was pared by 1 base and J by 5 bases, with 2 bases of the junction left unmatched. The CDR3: CASSLDLAGGETQYF. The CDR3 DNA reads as TGTGCCAGCAGCTTAGATCTAGCGGGAGGGGAGACCCAGTACTTC.

The CDR3 loop is CASSLSRPNEKLFF. The CDR3 DNA follows: TGCGCCAGCAGCTTATCCCGTCCTAATGAAAAACTGTTTTTT. The rearrangement uses TRBV5-1 and TRBJ1-4; no reliable D call. CDR1 and CDR2 (germline): SGHRS, YFSETQ. The V gene lost 2 bases and the J gene lost 3 bases, with 8 bases spanning the gap. This CDR3 is 14 amino acids long. The full variable domain, in which reference TRBV5-1 and TRBJ1-4 provide the parts outside the CDR3, is KAGVTQTPRYLIKTRGQQVTLSCSPISGHRSVSWYQQTPGQGLQFLFEYFSETQRNKGNFPGRFSGRQFSNSRSEMNVSTLELGDSALYLCASSLSRPNEKLFFGSGTQLSVL.

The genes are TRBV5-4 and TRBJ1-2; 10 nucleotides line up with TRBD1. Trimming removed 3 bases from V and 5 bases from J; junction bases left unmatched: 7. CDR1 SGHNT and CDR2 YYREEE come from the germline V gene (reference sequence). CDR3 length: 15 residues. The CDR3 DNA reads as TGTGCCAGCAGCTGGATGGACAGGGGGAGTTATGGCTACACCTTC. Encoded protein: CASSWMDRGSYGYTF.

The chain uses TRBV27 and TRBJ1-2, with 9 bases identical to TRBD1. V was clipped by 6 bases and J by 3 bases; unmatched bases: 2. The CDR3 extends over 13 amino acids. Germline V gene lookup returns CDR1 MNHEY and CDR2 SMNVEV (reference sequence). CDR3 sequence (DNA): TGTGCCAGCAGCCGGACAGGGGACTATGGCTACACCTTC. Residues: CASSRTGDYGYTF.

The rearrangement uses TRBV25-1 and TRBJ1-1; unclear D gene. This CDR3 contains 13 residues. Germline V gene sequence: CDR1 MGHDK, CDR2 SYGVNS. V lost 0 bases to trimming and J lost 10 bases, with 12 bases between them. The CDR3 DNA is TGTGCCAGCAGTGAATACTTAGACCGAGGAGCTTTCTTT. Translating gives CASSEYLDRGAFF.

The CDR3 loop reads CASSPTGYGYTF. The CDR3 bases are TGTGCCAGCAGTCCTACAGGCTATGGCTACACCTTC. The chain carries TRBV6-6 and TRBJ1-2; D perhaps matches TRBD1 (5 bases). Trimming stripped 5 bases from V and 4 bases from J, with 8 bases between. In germline, CDR1 is MNHNY, CDR2 SVGAGI (reference sequence). This CDR3 contains 12 residues.

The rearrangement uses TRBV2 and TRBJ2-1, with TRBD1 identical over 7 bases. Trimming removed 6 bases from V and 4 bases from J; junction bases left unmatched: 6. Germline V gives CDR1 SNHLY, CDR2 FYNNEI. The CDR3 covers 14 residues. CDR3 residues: CASSQGQAYNEQFF. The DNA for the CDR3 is TGTGCCAGCAGCCAAGGACAGGCTTACAATGAGCAGTTCTTC.